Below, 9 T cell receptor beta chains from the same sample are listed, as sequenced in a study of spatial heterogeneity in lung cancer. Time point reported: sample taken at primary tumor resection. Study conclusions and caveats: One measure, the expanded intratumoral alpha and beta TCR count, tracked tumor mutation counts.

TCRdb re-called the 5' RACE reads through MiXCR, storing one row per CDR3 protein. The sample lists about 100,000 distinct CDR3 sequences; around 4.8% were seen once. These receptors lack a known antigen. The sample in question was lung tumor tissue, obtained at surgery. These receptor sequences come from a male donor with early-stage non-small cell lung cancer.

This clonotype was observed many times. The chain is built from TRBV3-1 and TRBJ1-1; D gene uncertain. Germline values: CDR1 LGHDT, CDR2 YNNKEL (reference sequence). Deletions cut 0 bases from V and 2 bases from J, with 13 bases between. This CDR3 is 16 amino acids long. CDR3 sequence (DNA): TGTGCCAGCAGCCAAGAAATTTCCTATTTTAACACTGAAGCTTTCTTT. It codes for CASSQEISYFNTEAFF.

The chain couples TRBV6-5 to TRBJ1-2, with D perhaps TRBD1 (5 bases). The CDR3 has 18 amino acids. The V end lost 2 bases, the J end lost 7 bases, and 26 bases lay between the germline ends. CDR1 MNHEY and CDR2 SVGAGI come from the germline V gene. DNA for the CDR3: TGTGCCAGCAGTTACCTCGTTGCGTCCGGCCCACCGGGGCTTGGCTACACCTTC. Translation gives CASSYLVASGPPGLGYTF.

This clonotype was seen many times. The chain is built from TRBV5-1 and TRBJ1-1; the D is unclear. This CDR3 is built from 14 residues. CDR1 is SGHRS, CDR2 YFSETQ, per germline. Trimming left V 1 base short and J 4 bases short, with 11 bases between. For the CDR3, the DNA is TGCGCCAGCAGCTTGTTGGAAGGAGGCACTGAAGCTTTCTTT. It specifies CASSLLEGGTEAFF.

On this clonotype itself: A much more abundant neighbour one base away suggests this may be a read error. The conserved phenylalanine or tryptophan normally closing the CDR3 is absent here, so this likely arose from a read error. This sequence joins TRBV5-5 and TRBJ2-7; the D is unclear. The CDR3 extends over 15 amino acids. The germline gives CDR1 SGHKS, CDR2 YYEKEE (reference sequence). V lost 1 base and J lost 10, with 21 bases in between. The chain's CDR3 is CASSLHPFLSFDQYY. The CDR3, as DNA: TGTGCCAGCAGCTTGCATCCTTTTCTTAGCTTTGATCAGTACTAC.

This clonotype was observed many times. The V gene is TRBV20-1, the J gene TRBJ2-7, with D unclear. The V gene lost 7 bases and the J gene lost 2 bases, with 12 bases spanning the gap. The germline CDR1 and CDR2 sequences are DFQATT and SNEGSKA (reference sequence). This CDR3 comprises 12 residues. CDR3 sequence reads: CSVRPAPYEQYF. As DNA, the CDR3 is TGCAGTGTAAGGCCAGCGCCCTACGAGCAGTACTTC.

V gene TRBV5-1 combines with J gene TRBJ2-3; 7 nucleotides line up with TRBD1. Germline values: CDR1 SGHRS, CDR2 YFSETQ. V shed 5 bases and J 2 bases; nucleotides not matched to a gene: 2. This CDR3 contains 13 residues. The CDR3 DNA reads TGCGCCAGCAGGGGACAGAACACAGATACGCAGTATTTT. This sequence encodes CASRGQNTDTQYF.

The chain's CDR3 is CASSRGGSSYEQYF. The CDR3 bases are TGTGCCAGCAGTCGGGGGGGTAGCTCCTACGAGCAGTACTTC. The V call is TRBV6-1, the J call TRBJ2-7; TRBD2 agrees at 8 bases. CDR1 and CDR2 (germline): MNHNS, SASEGT. The CDR3 contains 14 residues. V shed 5 bases and J 0 bases; nucleotides not matched to a gene: 3.

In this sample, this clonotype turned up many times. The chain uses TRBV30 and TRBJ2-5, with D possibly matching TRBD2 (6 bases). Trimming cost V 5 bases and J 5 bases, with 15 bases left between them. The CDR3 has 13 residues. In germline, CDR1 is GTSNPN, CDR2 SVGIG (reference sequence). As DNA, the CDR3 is TGTGCCTGGGCCGGGAGTCTATATGAGACCCAGTACTTC. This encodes CAWAGSLYETQYF.

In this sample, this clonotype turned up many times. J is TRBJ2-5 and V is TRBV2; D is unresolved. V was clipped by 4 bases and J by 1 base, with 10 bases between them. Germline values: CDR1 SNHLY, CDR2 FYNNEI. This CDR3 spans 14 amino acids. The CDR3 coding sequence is TGTGCCAGCAGTGTTCCGCTATCCCAAGAGACCCAGTACTTC. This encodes CASSVPLSQETQYF.